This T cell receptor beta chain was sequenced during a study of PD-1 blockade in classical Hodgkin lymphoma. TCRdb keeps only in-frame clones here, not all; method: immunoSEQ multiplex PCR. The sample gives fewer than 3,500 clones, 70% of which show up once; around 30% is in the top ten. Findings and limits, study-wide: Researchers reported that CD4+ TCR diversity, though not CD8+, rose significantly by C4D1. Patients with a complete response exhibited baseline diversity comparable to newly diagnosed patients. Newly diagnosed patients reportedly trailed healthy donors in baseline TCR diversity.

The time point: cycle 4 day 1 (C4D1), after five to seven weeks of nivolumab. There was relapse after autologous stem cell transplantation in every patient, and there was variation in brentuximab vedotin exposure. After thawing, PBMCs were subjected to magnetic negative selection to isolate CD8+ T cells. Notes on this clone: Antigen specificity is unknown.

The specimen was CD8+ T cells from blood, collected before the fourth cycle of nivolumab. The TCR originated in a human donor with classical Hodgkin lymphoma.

CDR3 DNA: TGTGCCAGCAGTTATGGTGACTATGGCTACACCTTC. As protein: CASSYGDYGYTF. J is TRBJ1-2 and V is TRBV6-6; D is ambiguous. The CDR3 totals 12 residues. The V gene lost 3 bases and the J gene lost 3 bases, with 5 bases spanning the gap. Germline loops: CDR1 MNHNY, CDR2 SVGAGI (reference sequence).